The next 32 T cell receptor beta chains were all read from a single sample in a study of blood T cell repertoires in COVID-19. The table came from immunoSEQ multiplex PCR; TCRdb's copy has only in-frame clones and leaves some out. The top ten hold 3% to 4% of the sample, which has approximately 200,000 clones, around 90% seen once. Source material: PBMCs or T cells enriched from blood (not recorded which). The origin of the receptors is a woman aged 30 to 39 who had been exposed to COVID-19.

The V call is TRBV5-4, the J call TRBJ1-3; D gene uncertain. Looked up from germline, CDR1 is SGHNT and CDR2 is YYREEE (reference sequence). The CDR3 is 14 residues long. Deletions cut 4 bases from V and 0 bases from J, with 8 bases between. Here the CDR3 reads CASSDRSSGNTIYF. The CDR3, as DNA: TGTGCCAGCAGCGACCGGAGCTCTGGAAACACCATATATTTT.

V usage is TRBV11-2 and J usage is TRBJ2-1; 10 bases fit TRBD2. Germline V gives CDR1 SGHAT, CDR2 FQNNGV. V was clipped by 6 bases and J by 5 bases; unmatched bases: 7. CDR3 length equals 15 residues. CDR3 protein: CASRKLAGPDNEQFF. The CDR3 DNA sequence: TGTGCCAGCAGGAAACTAGCGGGGCCCGACAATGAGCAGTTCTTC.

The chain recombines TRBV19 with TRBJ2-3; 11 bases align to TRBD2. Per the germline V gene, CDR1 is LNHDA and CDR2 is SQIVND (reference sequence). This CDR3 is built from 17 residues. V lost 6 bases and J lost 0; bases outside the gene matches: 8. CDR3 DNA: TGTGCCAGTAGATCACCGGGACTAGCGGAGAGCACAGATACGCAGTATTTT. Amino acids: CASRSPGLAESTDTQYF.

This clone was seen just once. The chain carries TRBV10-1 and TRBJ2-1; 11 positions agree with TRBD2. CDR1 and CDR2 (germline): WNHNN, SYGVQD (reference sequence). The CDR3 extends over 15 amino acids. V shed 0 bases and J 12 bases; nucleotides not matched to a gene: 7. The CDR3 protein is CASSESLAGGSLQFF. The CDR3 region has the DNA TGCGCCAGCAGTGAGTCCCTAGCGGGAGGAAGTTTGCAGTTCTTC.

This clone was observed a handful of times. The V gene is TRBV19, the J gene TRBJ1-6, with TRBD1 matching over 9 bases. CDR1 LNHDA and CDR2 SQIVND come from the germline V gene (reference sequence). The CDR3 loop spans 15 amino acids. V was pared by 3 bases and J by 9 bases, with 6 bases of the junction left unmatched. The CDR3 spells CASSIVGTGTSPLHF. The CDR3, as DNA: TGTGCCAGTAGTATTGTCGGGACAGGGACTTCACCCCTCCACTTT.

This clone has more than one count but fewer than ten. The chain couples TRBV6-1 to TRBJ1-6, with 9 bases that match TRBD1. V shed 3 bases and J 0 bases; nucleotides not matched to a gene: 9. The CDR3 totals 19 residues. Germline V gene data show CDR1 as MNHNS and CDR2 as SASEGT. The CDR3 loop reads CASSDSTGGLSSYNSPLHF. The CDR3, as DNA: TGTGCCAGCAGTGATTCAACAGGGGGCCTAAGCTCCTATAATTCACCCCTCCACTTT.

In its sample, this clone was seen once. This rearrangement joins TRBV3-1 (or the pseudogene TRBV3-2) to TRBJ2-3; D remains ambiguous. The germline gives CDR1 LGHDT, CDR2 YNNKEL (reference sequence). The CDR3 runs to 14 residues. Deletions cut 0 bases from V and 3 bases from J, with 7 bases between. The CDR3 sequence is CASSQEVRTDTQYF. In DNA, the CDR3 is TGTGCCAGCAGCCAAGAGGTCAGAACAGATACGCAGTATTTT.

This clone was counted between two and nine times. The rearrangement uses TRBV5-1 and TRBJ1-2, with 9 bases lining up with TRBD1. Germline loops: CDR1 SGHRS, CDR2 YFSETQ. CDR3 length: 14 residues. Germline trimming cut 3 bases from V and 6 bases from J; bases unmatched to any gene: 6. The CDR3 nucleotides read TGCGCCAGCAGCTGGACAGGGGATTGGGATGGCTACACCTTC. Protein sequence: CASSWTGDWDGYTF.

The V and J genes are TRBV6-6 and TRBJ1-1, with a tentative D call TRBD1 (5 bases). V lost 3 bases and J 2 bases, leaving 7 bases between the germline ends. This CDR3 comprises 13 residues. Germline V gives CDR1 MNHNY, CDR2 SVGAGI (reference sequence). Here the CDR3 reads CASSYTGNTEAFF. The CDR3 coding sequence is TGTGCCAGCAGTTATACAGGTAACACTGAAGCTTTCTTT.

DNA for the CDR3: TGTGCCAGTAGTTCCGGACTAGCCCTAGGGAATGAGCAGTTCTTC. Protein: CASSSGLALGNEQFF. V usage is TRBV19 and J usage is TRBJ2-1; 8 nucleotides match TRBD2. The CDR3 extends over 15 amino acids. Per germline, CDR1 LNHDA and CDR2 SQIVND (reference sequence). V lost 5 bases to trimming and J lost 7 bases; unmatched junction nucleotides: 10.

The chain combines TRBV5-1 with TRBJ2-1, with 9 bases that match TRBD2. J gave up 3 bases and V 2 bases, and 9 bases lay outside the gene matches. CDR3 length: 17 amino acids. Germline V gene data show CDR1 as SGHRS and CDR2 as YFSETQ. The CDR3 spells CASSFLTSGLDYNEQFF. The CDR3 DNA is TGCGCCAGCAGCTTCCTGACTAGCGGCCTAGACTACAATGAGCAGTTCTTC.

The count of this clone is one. The gene calls are TRBV7-2 and TRBJ2-1, with 9 nucleotides matching TRBD2. V lost 5 bases and J lost 5; bases outside the gene matches: 7. Germline CDR1 is SGHTA and CDR2 is FQGNSA. This CDR3 has 15 amino acids. CDR3 nucleotide sequence: TGTGCCAGCAGCCGCACCAGCGGGAGGAACAATGAGCAGTTCTTC. Its translation: CASSRTSGRNNEQFF. The variable domain in full, completed from reference TRBV7-2 and TRBJ2-1, reads GAGVSQSPSNKVTEKGKDVELRCDPISGHTALYWYRQSLGQGLEFLIYFQGNSAPDKSGLPSDRFSAERTGGSVSTLTIQRTQQEDSAVYLCASSRTSGRNNEQFFGPGTRLTVL.

The chain combines TRBV5-4 with TRBJ2-7; TRBD2 matches 14 bases. The CDR3 contains 16 residues. Germline values: CDR1 SGHNT, CDR2 YYREEE (reference sequence). J lost 5 bases, V lost 4 bases, and 8 bases had no gene match. CDR3 sequence (DNA): TGTGCCAGCAGCCCCGCGGGACTAGCGGGAGTCAACGAGCAGTACTTC. It codes for CASSPAGLAGVNEQYF.

In this sample, this clone turned up once. The V and J genes are TRBV3-1 (or the pseudogene TRBV3-2) and TRBJ1-5; tentative D call: TRBD1 (6 bases). CDR3 length: 13 amino acids. Trimming left V 4 bases short and J 4 bases short, with 8 bases between. Per the germline V gene, CDR1 is LGHDT and CDR2 is YNNKEL (reference sequence). The CDR3 loop is CASSPQGNQPQHF. The CDR3, as DNA: TGTGCCAGCAGCCCGCAGGGGAATCAGCCCCAGCATTTT.

V gene TRBV5-6 combines with J gene TRBJ2-7, with 8 bases aligning to TRBD1. The CDR3 is 13 residues long. V gave up 3 bases and J gave up 5 bases; unmatched junction bases: 4. CDR1 SGHDT and CDR2 YYEEEE come from the germline V gene. The CDR3 region is CASSYWTGHEQYF. The CDR3 DNA reads as TGTGCCAGCAGCTACTGGACAGGGCACGAGCAGTACTTC.

The chain employs TRBV16 and TRBJ1-2; TRBD1 might be the D (6 bases). Germline values: CDR1 KGHSY, CDR2 FQNENV. Deletions cut 2 bases from V and 5 bases from J, with 12 bases between. This CDR3 region has 14 residues. CDR3 sequence: CASSQRQVAYGYTF. The DNA for the CDR3 is TGTGCCAGCAGCCAACGACAGGTAGCTTATGGCTACACCTTC.

V usage is TRBV25-1 and J usage is TRBJ2-7, with 13 bases lining up with TRBD2. Germline loops: CDR1 MGHDK, CDR2 SYGVNS. CDR3 size: 14 residues. V was clipped by 6 bases and J by 9 bases; unmatched bases: 8. The CDR3 DNA sequence: TGTGCCAGCAGGACGGGACTAGCGGGAACTAGGCAGTACTTC. Translation gives CASRTGLAGTRQYF.

In this sample, this clone turned up a few times. The CDR3 region has the DNA TGTGCCAGCTCACCATTACCAGGGGCCGGGACTGAAGCTTTCTTT. This translates into CASSPLPGAGTEAFF. The chain couples TRBV18 to TRBJ1-1; tentative D call: TRBD1 (6 bases). CDR1 KGHSH and CDR2 LQKENI come from the germline V gene. CDR3 size: 15 residues. The ends were cut back, 2 bases at V and 5 bases at J, with 15 bases in the middle.

The V call is TRBV7-9, the J call TRBJ2-1; 10 nucleotides match TRBD2. The CDR3 sequence is 16 residues long. V was clipped by 1 base and J by 8 bases; unmatched bases: 8. Per germline, CDR1 SEHNR and CDR2 FQNEAQ (reference sequence). The CDR3 protein is CASSLGLAGVEDEQFF. CDR3 sequence (DNA): TGTGCCAGCAGCTTAGGGCTAGCGGGAGTGGAGGATGAGCAGTTCTTC.

This clone turned up a few times. The gene calls are TRBV6-5 and TRBJ1-4, with 8 bases identical to TRBD1. The V gene end was trimmed by 0 bases and the J gene end by 8 bases; junction bases not matched to a gene: 5. Germline CDR1 and CDR2: MNHEY and SVGAGI. This CDR3 comprises 15 residues. Here the CDR3 DNA reads TGTGCCAGCAGTTACTCGACAGGGGAGGGGGAAAAACTGTTTTTT. This codes for CASSYSTGEGEKLFF.

The chain links TRBV20-1 to TRBJ2-3; D gene ambiguous. From germline, CDR1 is DFQATT and CDR2 SNEGSKA (reference sequence). Between the trimmed V and J ends, which lost 8 bases and 6 bases, there was a span of 12 bases. The CDR3 spans 11 residues. The CDR3 bases are TGCAGTTTCACTCAGGCGGATACGCAGTATTTT. Protein product: CSFTQADTQYF.

This sequence joins TRBV7-3 and TRBJ2-5, with 13 bases identical to TRBD2. CDR1 is SGHTA, CDR2 FQGTGA, per germline. Unmatched junction bases numbered 2, after V lost 5 bases and J lost 2 bases. The CDR3 contains 15 residues. CDR3 residues: CASSKTSGRQETQYF. The CDR3 DNA reads as TGTGCCAGCAGCAAGACTAGCGGGAGGCAAGAGACCCAGTACTTC.

The chain couples TRBV2 to TRBJ1-2, with D possibly TRBD1 on 6 matching bases. V lost 9 bases and J 4 bases, leaving 15 bases between the germline ends. The CDR3 length is 13 residues. Germline V gene data show CDR1 as SNHLY and CDR2 as FYNNEI. For the CDR3, the DNA is TGTGCCAGTCGAGCAGGGGCAGTCTATGGCTACACCTTC. This gives the protein CASRAGAVYGYTF.

This chain uses TRBV19 with TRBJ1-5, with TRBD1 identical over 8 bases. The CDR3 contains 15 residues. Trimming removed 6 bases from V and 5 bases from J; junction bases left unmatched: 9. The germline V gene encodes CDR1 LNHDA and CDR2 SQIVND (reference sequence). The DNA of the CDR3 is TGTGCCAGTAGGAAGACAGGGGCATCGCATCAGCCCCAGCATTTT. It is translated as CASRKTGASHQPQHF.

The chain links TRBV2 to TRBJ2-5, with a weak D call TRBD1 (5 bases). The CDR3 consists of 13 residues. The germline V gene encodes CDR1 SNHLY and CDR2 FYNNEI. Trimming stripped 4 bases from V and 2 bases from J, with 8 bases between. CDR3 loop: CASSGQRQETQYF. The DNA of the CDR3 is TGTGCCAGCAGTGGACAGCGACAAGAGACCCAGTACTTC.

The V and J genes are TRBV2 and TRBJ2-7; 12 bases are shared with TRBD2. The junction had 4 bases not matched to a gene; V was cut back by 11 bases and J by 2 bases. Germline-derived CDR1 and CDR2 are SNHLY and FYNNEI. The CDR3 extends over 13 amino acids. CDR3 protein: CACLAGGPYEQYF. For the CDR3, the DNA is TGTGCCTGCCTAGCGGGAGGGCCCTACGAGCAGTACTTC.

The rearrangement joins TRBV29-1 to TRBJ2-5; 12 positions agree with TRBD2. This CDR3 has 13 amino acids. Germline V lookup: CDR1 SQVTM, CDR2 ANQGSEA. V shed 4 bases and J 4 bases; nucleotides not matched to a gene: 1. CDR3: CSVALAGGETQYF. In DNA, the CDR3 is TGCAGCGTTGCACTAGCGGGAGGAGAGACCCAGTACTTC.

This chain connects TRBV2 to TRBJ2-7; 9 bases map to TRBD2. The junction had 5 bases not matched to a gene; V was cut back by 3 bases and J by 5 bases. The CDR3 has 14 amino acids. In germline, CDR1 is SNHLY, CDR2 FYNNEI. DNA of the CDR3: TGTGCCAGCAGTGAGGCTAGCGGGAACGACGAGCAGTACTTC. This translates into CASSEASGNDEQYF.

In this sample, this clone turned up once. The chain has TRBV18 and TRBJ1-1; 7 bases align to TRBD1. V lost 6 bases, J lost 7 bases, and 17 bases stayed unmatched. This CDR3 is built from 16 residues. Germline CDR1 KGHSH, CDR2 LQKENI. CDR3 sequence: CASSREGTAWGDEAFF. CDR3 sequence (DNA): TGTGCCAGCTCTCGTGAAGGGACAGCCTGGGGGGATGAAGCTTTCTTT.

V usage is TRBV19 and J usage is TRBJ1-5, with D maybe TRBD1 (5 bases). Trimming took off 6 bases at V and 5 bases at J, with 20 bases between the two ends. The germline CDR1 and CDR2 sequences are LNHDA and SQIVND (reference sequence). The length of the CDR3 is 16 residues. The CDR3 reads CASRLGGGNRDQPQHF. The CDR3, as DNA: TGTGCCAGTAGACTGGGTGGGGGGAATAGGGATCAGCCCCAGCATTTT.

This chain uses TRBV29-1 with TRBJ2-1; D is possibly TRBD2 (5 bases). The length of the CDR3 is 12 residues. V was pared by 2 bases and J by 7 bases, with 9 bases between. The V gene's germline CDR1 is SQVTM and CDR2 ANQGSEA. Here the CDR3 DNA reads TGCAGCGTTGAAATTTTAGCGAATGAGCAGTTCTTC. Residues: CSVEILANEQFF.

This chain links TRBV6-5 with TRBJ2-7; a weak D match, TRBD2 (5 bases). This CDR3 has 12 residues. V was shortened by 2 bases and J by 6 bases, with 8 bases between the two germline ends. Germline loops: CDR1 MNHEY, CDR2 SVGAGI. Here the CDR3 reads CASSYGGREQYF. CDR3 nucleotides: TGTGCCAGCAGTTACGGCGGGCGCGAGCAGTACTTC.